A single sample is the source of the 6 T cell receptor beta chains below, sequenced in a study of T cell repertoires in cytomegalovirus infection. TCRdb redid the calling of the reads with MiXCR, one entry per CDR3 protein. Here the sample spans over 90,000 distinct CDR3 sequences, about 17% being singletons. Sequenced sample: PBMCs. These receptor sequences come from a human donor in good health (CMV status not recorded). Some clones in this sample may be carry-over from other donors' samples.

This clonotype occurred many times. The chain carries TRBV20-1 and TRBJ1-1, with D maybe TRBD1 (5 bases). The CDR3 covers 12 residues. Germline CDR1 DFQATT, CDR2 SNEGSKA (reference sequence). The ends were cut back, 3 bases at V and 3 bases at J, with 8 bases in the middle. The CDR3, as DNA: TGCAGTGCTAGCGTGGGGGACACTGAAGCTTTCTTT. Translated: CSASVGDTEAFF.

A word on this clonotype: A read error is possible here, since a much larger clone lies one base away. The chain combines TRBV7-6 with TRBJ2-1; 7 bases are a match to TRBD1. The ends lost 4 bases at V and 3 bases at J; junction bases unmatched: 6. The germline CDR1 and CDR2 sequences are SGHVS and FNYEAQ. The CDR3 runs 15 residues. The chain's CDR3 is CASSSKGGFYNEQFF. In DNA form, the CDR3 reads TGTGCCAGCAGCTCCAAAGGGGGCTTCTACAATGAGCAGTTCTTC. Full variable domain (outside the CDR3, taken from reference TRBV7-6 and TRBJ2-1): GAGVSQSPRYKVTKRGQDVALRCDPISGHVSLYWYRQALGQGPEFLTYFNYEAQQDKSGLPNDRFSAERPEGSISTLTIQRTEQRDSAMYRCASSSKGGFYNEQFFGPGTRLTVL.

Only a few counts were recorded for this clonotype. The chain is built from TRBV5-5 and TRBJ2-5, with 14 bases matching TRBD2. This CDR3 has 17 amino acids. Germline lookup yields CDR1 SGHKS and CDR2 YYEKEE (reference sequence). The V and J ends lost 0 bases and 2 bases, in that order; junction bases with no gene match: 3. CDR3 region: CASSLGLAGGGQETQYF. Written as DNA, the CDR3 is TGTGCCAGCAGCTTGGGACTAGCGGGGGGGGGGCAAGAGACCCAGTACTTC.

In the case of this clonotype: Possible read error: a much larger clone is one base away. The rearrangement uses TRBV7-2 and TRBJ2-4; D is uncertain. The V end was cut by 1 base, the J end by 1 base, with 11 bases between. The germline V gene encodes CDR1 SGHTA and CDR2 FQGNSA. This CDR3 region has 16 residues. The CDR3 DNA reads TGTGCCAGCAGCTTAGTGGCGGTGTTGGCCAAAAACATTCAGTACTTC. Protein product: CASSLVAVLAKNIQYF. Combining the CDR3 with reference TRBV7-2 and TRBJ2-4 gives the whole variable domain GAGVSQSPSNKVTEKGKDVELRCDPISGHTALYWYRQSLGQGLEFLIYFQGNSAPDKSGLPSDRFSAERTGGSVSTLTIQRTQQEDSAVYLCASSLVAVLAKNIQYFGAGTRLSVL.

The sample holds a few counts of this clonotype. This chain joins TRBV20-1 and TRBJ2-3; 8 bases agree with TRBD2. With V trimmed by 1 base and J by 4 bases, 7 bases remained unmatched. There are 15 residues in the CDR3. Germline CDR1 DFQATT, CDR2 SNEGSKA (reference sequence). CDR3 loop: CSARGERGGSDTQYF. Here the CDR3 DNA reads TGCAGTGCTAGAGGGGAACGGGGGGGCTCAGATACGCAGTATTTT.

This clonotype has ten or more counts. V and J are TRBV7-2 and TRBJ1-5, with 7 nucleotides matching TRBD1. The CDR3 length is 14 residues. V was pared by 0 bases and J by 4 bases, with 0 bases of the junction left unmatched. Looked up from germline, CDR1 is SGHTA and CDR2 is FQGNSA. The CDR3 sequence is CASSLARGNQPQHF. CDR3 nucleotide sequence: TGTGCCAGCAGCTTAGCCAGGGGGAATCAGCCCCAGCATTTT.